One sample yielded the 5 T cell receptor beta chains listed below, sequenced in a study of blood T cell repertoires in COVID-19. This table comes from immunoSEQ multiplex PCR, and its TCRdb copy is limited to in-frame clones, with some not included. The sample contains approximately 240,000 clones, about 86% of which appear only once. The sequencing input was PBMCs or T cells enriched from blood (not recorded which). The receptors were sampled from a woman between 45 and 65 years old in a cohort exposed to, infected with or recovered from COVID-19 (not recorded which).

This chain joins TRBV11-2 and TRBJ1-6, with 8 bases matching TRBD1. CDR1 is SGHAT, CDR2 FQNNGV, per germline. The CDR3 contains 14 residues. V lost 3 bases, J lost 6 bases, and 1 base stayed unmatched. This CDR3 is CASSFTGGNSPLHF. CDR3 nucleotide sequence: TGTGCCAGCAGCTTCACAGGGGGTAATTCACCCCTCCACTTT.

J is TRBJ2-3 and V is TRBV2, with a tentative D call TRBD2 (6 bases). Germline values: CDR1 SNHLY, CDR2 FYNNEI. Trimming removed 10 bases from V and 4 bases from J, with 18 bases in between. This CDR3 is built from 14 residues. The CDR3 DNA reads TGTGCCACCTCTCTTCGTCAGCGGGCAGATACGCAGTATTTT. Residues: CATSLRQRADTQYF. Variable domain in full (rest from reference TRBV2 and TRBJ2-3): EPEVTQTPSHQVTQMGQEVILRCVPISNHLYFYWYRQILGQKVEFLVSFYNNEISEKSEIFDDQFSVERPDGSNFTLKIRSTKLEDSAMYFCATSLRQRADTQYFGPGTRLTVL.

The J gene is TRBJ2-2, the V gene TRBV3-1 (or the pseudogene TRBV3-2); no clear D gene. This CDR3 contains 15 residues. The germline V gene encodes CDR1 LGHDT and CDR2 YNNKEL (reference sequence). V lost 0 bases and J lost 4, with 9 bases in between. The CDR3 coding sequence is TGTGCCAGCAGCCAAGATCGAGTGATCACCGGGGAGCTGTTTTTT. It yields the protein CASSQDRVITGELFF.

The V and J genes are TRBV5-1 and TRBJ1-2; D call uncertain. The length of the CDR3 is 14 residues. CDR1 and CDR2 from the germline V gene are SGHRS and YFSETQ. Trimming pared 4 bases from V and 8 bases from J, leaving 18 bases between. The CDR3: CASSDTTFSGGYTF. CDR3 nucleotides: TGCGCCAGCAGCGATACTACCTTTTCCGGGGGCTACACCTTC.

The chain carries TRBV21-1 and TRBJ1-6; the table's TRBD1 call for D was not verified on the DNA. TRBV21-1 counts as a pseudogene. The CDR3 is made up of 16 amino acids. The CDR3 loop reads CASSKADRAPYSPLHF. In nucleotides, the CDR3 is TGTGCCAGCAGCAAAGCTGACAGGGCTCCATATTCACCCCTCCACTTT.